The clone carrying this T cell receptor (beta chain) was counted only a few times. V gave up 0 bases and J gave up 5 bases; unmatched junction bases: 4. Germline values: CDR1 GTSNPN, CDR2 SVGIG (reference sequence). The CDR3 consists of 14 residues. This entry belongs to a study of Graves' ophthalmopathy and Graves' hyperthyroidism. CDR3 regions of TCR beta were amplified from RNA transcripts. After a first-round RT-PCR with HTBI primers, a second-round multiplex PCR was run. TCRdb re-called the multiplex PCR reads through MiXCR, storing one row per CDR3 protein. The sample includes roughly 610,000 distinct CDR3 sequences, approximately 22% of them seen just once.

V is TRBV30 and J is TRBJ1-5, with 7 bases identical to TRBD1. The source material was peripheral blood. This receptor was obtained from a woman younger than 35 with stable Graves' hyperthyroidism. Some clones in this sample may be carry-over from other donors' samples. In DNA, the CDR3 is TGTGCCTGGAGTGTACTTACAGGGGATCAGCCCCAGCATTTT. Translated: CAWSVLTGDQPQHF.